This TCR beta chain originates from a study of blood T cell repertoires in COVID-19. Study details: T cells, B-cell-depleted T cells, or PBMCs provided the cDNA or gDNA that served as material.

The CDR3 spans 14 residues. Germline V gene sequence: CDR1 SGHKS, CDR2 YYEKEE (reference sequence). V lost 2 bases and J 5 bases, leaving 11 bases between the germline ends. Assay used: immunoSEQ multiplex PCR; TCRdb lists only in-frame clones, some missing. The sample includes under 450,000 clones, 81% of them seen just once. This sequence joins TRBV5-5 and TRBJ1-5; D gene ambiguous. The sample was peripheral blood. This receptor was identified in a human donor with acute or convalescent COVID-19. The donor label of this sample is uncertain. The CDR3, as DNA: TGTGCCAGCAGCTTAGGTCGGCAGGATCAGCCCCAGCATTTT. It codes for CASSLGRQDQPQHF. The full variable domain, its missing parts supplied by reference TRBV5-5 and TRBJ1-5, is DAGVTQSPTHLIKTRGQQVTLRCSPISGHKSVSWYQQVLGQGPQFIFQYYEKEERGRGNFPDRFSARQFPNYSSELNVNALLLGDSALYLCASSLGRQDQPQHFGDGTRLSIL.